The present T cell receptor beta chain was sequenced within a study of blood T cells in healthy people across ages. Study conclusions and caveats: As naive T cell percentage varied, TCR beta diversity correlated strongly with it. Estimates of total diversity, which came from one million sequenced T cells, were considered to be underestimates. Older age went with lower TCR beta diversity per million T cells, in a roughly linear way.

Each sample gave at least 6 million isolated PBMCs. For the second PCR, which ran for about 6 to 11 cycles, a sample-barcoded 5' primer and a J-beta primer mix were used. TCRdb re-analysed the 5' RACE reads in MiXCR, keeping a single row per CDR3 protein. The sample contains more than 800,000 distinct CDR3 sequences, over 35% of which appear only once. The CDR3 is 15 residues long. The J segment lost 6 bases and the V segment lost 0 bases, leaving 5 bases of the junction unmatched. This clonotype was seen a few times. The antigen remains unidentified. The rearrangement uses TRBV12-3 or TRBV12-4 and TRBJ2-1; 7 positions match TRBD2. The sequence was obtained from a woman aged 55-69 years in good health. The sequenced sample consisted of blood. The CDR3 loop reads CASSLAGGPINEQFF. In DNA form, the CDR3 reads TGTGCCAGCAGTTTAGCGGGAGGGCCTATCAATGAGCAGTTCTTC.